The 27 T cell receptor beta chains below come from one sample, sequenced in a study of blood T cell repertoires in COVID-19. Only in-frame clones appear in the TCRdb table, and some are missing; sequencing was by immunoSEQ multiplex PCR. This table has some 240,000 clones, about 87% appearing once. The sample was peripheral blood. These receptors were taken from an older woman with COVID-19, enrolled during active disease.

The genes are TRBV6-5 and TRBJ2-2; perhaps TRBD2 as D (5 bases). Germline V gene sequence: CDR1 MNHEY, CDR2 SVGAGI. V lost 2 bases, J lost 0 bases, and 10 bases lay in between. The CDR3 runs to 16 residues. For the CDR3, the DNA is TGTGCCAGCAGTTACGACCTAGCCACGAACACCGGGGAGCTGTTTTTT. Its translation: CASSYDLATNTGELFF.

The chain employs TRBV21-1 and TRBJ1-2; the D call TRBD1 from the table was never checked on the DNA. TRBV21-1 is given as a pseudogene. This CDR3 is built from 16 residues. The CDR3 DNA is TGTGCCAGCAGCAAAGGTGGACAGGGGGCTGGGGATGGCTACACCTTC. Encoded protein: CASSKGGQGAGDGYTF.

The rearrangement joins TRBV7-9 to TRBJ2-7; 11 bases align to TRBD1. The CDR3 covers 16 residues. Germline CDR1 and CDR2: SEHNR and FQNEAQ (reference sequence). Losses at the gene ends were 4 bases for V and 4 bases for J; bases not matched to a gene: 9. CDR3 bases: TGTGCCAGCAGCTCGTACCGGGGGGACAGGGGGTACGAGCAGTACTTC. Its translation: CASSSYRGDRGYEQYF.

With regard to this clone: The same CDR3 can be traced to other DNA sequences in this sample. V and J are TRBV5-1 and TRBJ2-7; 10 nucleotides match TRBD1. Germline CDR1 SGHRS, CDR2 YFSETQ. This CDR3 region has 14 residues. The ends lost 4 bases at V and 2 bases at J; junction bases unmatched: 3. CDR3 sequence: CASSTGTGAYEQYF. The CDR3 region has the DNA TGCGCCAGCAGCACCGGGACAGGGGCCTACGAGCAGTACTTC. Complete variable domain (other parts from reference TRBV5-1 and TRBJ2-7): KAGVTQTPRYLIKTRGQQVTLSCSPISGHRSVSWYQQTPGQGLQFLFEYFSETQRNKGNFPGRFSGRQFSNSRSEMNVSTLELGDSALYLCASSTGTGAYEQYFGPGTRLTVT.

The CDR3 is CASSQGEWTPGEQYF. Here the CDR3 DNA reads TGTGCCAGCAGCCAAGGAGAATGGACCCCGGGGGAGCAGTACTTC. V is TRBV3-1 (or the pseudogene TRBV3-2) and J is TRBJ2-7, with D perhaps matching TRBD2 (5 bases). Germline V lookup: CDR1 LGHDT, CDR2 YNNKEL (reference sequence). There are 15 residues in the CDR3. Trimming removed 1 base from V and 7 bases from J, with 17 bases in between.

In this sample, this clone turned up a few times. The chain combines TRBV4-1 with TRBJ1-5; D gene uncertain. The CDR3 is 14 residues long. V was cut by 5 bases and J by 0 bases, with 8 bases left in between. The germline V gene encodes CDR1 MGHRA and CDR2 YSYEKL. CDR3 amino acids: CASSVQVSNQPQHF. CDR3 in DNA: TGCGCCAGCAGCGTTCAGGTTAGCAATCAGCCCCAGCATTTT.

CDR3 sequence reads: CASSQDGAVSGANVLTF. CDR3 nucleotides: TGTGCCAGCAGCCAAGATGGCGCGGTCTCTGGGGCCAACGTCCTGACTTTC. V usage is TRBV3-1 (or the pseudogene TRBV3-2) and J usage is TRBJ2-6; no reliable D call. Trimming took off 0 bases at V and 0 bases at J, with 9 bases between the two ends. This CDR3 has 17 amino acids. CDR1 is LGHDT and CDR2 is YNNKEL in the germline V gene (reference sequence).

The rearrangement links TRBV3-1 (or the pseudogene TRBV3-2) to TRBJ2-7; 8 positions agree with TRBD1. The V gene end was trimmed by 3 bases and the J gene end by 4 bases; junction bases not matched to a gene: 11. Germline CDR1 and CDR2: LGHDT and YNNKEL (reference sequence). CDR3 length equals 16 residues. CDR3 nucleotide sequence: TGTGCCAGCAGCCACTTTCAGGGGGCTCATGGGTACGAGCAGTACTTC. This codes for CASSHFQGAHGYEQYF.

V gene TRBV5-1 combines with J gene TRBJ2-1, with TRBD2 matching 9 bases. This CDR3 contains 14 residues. Germline CDR1 is SGHRS and CDR2 is YFSETQ. V lost 4 bases to trimming and J lost 9 bases; unmatched junction nucleotides: 8. The CDR3 DNA sequence: TGCGCCAGCAGCGATAGCGGGAGACGTGGTGAGCAGTTCTTC. Protein sequence: CASSDSGRRGEQFF.

The V call is TRBV21-1, the J call TRBJ1-2; the tabulated D call, TRBD1, remains unverified against the DNA. TRBV21-1 counts as a pseudogene. The CDR3 has 14 amino acids. CDR3 amino acids: CASRKDSRYWGYTF. The CDR3 DNA is TGTGCCAGCAGAAAGGACAGTCGTTATTGGGGCTACACCTTC.

The J gene is TRBJ2-7, the V gene TRBV20-1; D uncertain. This CDR3 region has 10 residues. CDR1 DFQATT and CDR2 SNEGSKA come from the germline V gene (reference sequence). Between the trimmed V and J ends, which lost 4 bases and 7 bases, there was a span of 8 bases. CDR3: CSATLGEQYF. In nucleotides, the CDR3 is TGCAGTGCTACCCTCGGGGAGCAGTACTTC.

The gene calls are TRBV28 and TRBJ1-4; TRBD1 aligns across 9 bases. Germline trimming cut 6 bases from V and 3 bases from J; bases unmatched to any gene: 5. The germline V gene encodes CDR1 MDHEN and CDR2 SYDVKM. The length of the CDR3 is 15 residues. The CDR3: CASSLGDRANEKLFF. CDR3 nucleotides: TGTGCCAGCAGCCTGGGGGACAGGGCTAATGAAAAACTGTTTTTT.

The gene calls are TRBV19 and TRBJ1-5; D uncertain. The CDR3 runs 14 residues. CDR1 is LNHDA, CDR2 SQIVND, per germline (reference sequence). Trimming stripped 2 bases from V and 1 base from J, with 6 bases between. CDR3 residues: CASSIQSSNQPQHF. The CDR3 region has the DNA TGTGCCAGTAGTATACAGTCCAGCAATCAGCCCCAGCATTTT.

In this sample, this clone turned up once. This rearrangement joins TRBV10-1 to TRBJ2-1; 10 bases match TRBD2. The CDR3 loop spans 16 amino acids. In germline, CDR1 is WNHNN, CDR2 SYGVQD (reference sequence). The J segment lost 4 bases and the V segment lost 3 bases, leaving 6 bases of the junction unmatched. CDR3: CASSDLPTSGYNEQFF. The CDR3 DNA sequence: TGCGCCAGCAGTGACTTACCGACTAGCGGGTACAATGAGCAGTTCTTC.

The chain combines TRBV6-5 with TRBJ1-2; 8 bases align to TRBD1. The CDR3 has 14 amino acids. The V and J ends lost 6 bases and 4 bases, in that order; junction bases with no gene match: 7. CDR1 and CDR2 (germline): MNHEY, SVGAGI. CDR3 nucleotide sequence: TGTGCCAGCAGGAGACGGGACAGGACCTATGGCTACACCTTC. Protein sequence: CASRRRDRTYGYTF.

This chain joins TRBV30 and TRBJ1-1; no clear D. Germline V gene data show CDR1 as GTSNPN and CDR2 as SVGIG (reference sequence). CDR3 size: 12 residues. The ends were cut back, 4 bases at V and 1 base at J, with 7 bases in the middle. The CDR3 sequence: CAWNRGNTEAFF. CDR3 sequence (DNA): TGTGCCTGGAATCGGGGGAACACTGAAGCTTTCTTT. Complete variable domain (other parts from reference TRBV30 and TRBJ1-1): SQTIHQWPATLVQPVGSPLSLECTVEGTSNPNLYWYRQAAGRGLQLLFYSVGIGQISSEVPQNLSASRPQDRQFILSSKKLLLSDSGFYLCAWNRGNTEAFFGQGTRLTVV.

The CDR3 protein is CASIDAGTHSYEQYF. For the CDR3, the DNA is TGTGCCAGCATCGATGCAGGGACTCACTCCTACGAGCAGTACTTC. The rearrangement links TRBV6-5 to TRBJ2-7, with D possibly TRBD2 on 6 matching bases. The V and J ends lost 7 bases and 0 bases respectively, with 16 bases between them. The CDR3 is 15 amino acids. CDR1 is MNHEY, CDR2 SVGAGI, per germline.

A single count supports this clone. The chain carries TRBV4-3 and TRBJ2-2, with 12 nucleotides matching TRBD2. This CDR3 region has 20 residues. V gave up 2 bases and J gave up 3 bases; unmatched junction bases: 13. Per the germline V gene, CDR1 is LGHNA and CDR2 is YSLEER. The CDR3 region is CASSQQHSTSGSVDTGELFF. In nucleotides, the CDR3 is TGCGCCAGCAGCCAACAACACTCGACTAGCGGGAGTGTTGACACCGGGGAGCTGTTTTTT.

As concerns this clone: A much larger clone is a single base away; this may be a read error. Other DNA sequences in the sample encode the same CDR3. The J gene is TRBJ1-5, the V gene TRBV28, with 10 bases identical to TRBD1. Per the germline V gene, CDR1 is MDHEN and CDR2 is SYDVKM. The CDR3 sequence is 14 residues long. Trimming took 6 bases from V and 2 from J; bases not matched to a gene: 1. CDR3 bases: TGTGCCAGCAGCGGGACAGGGGGCAATCAGCCCCAGCATTTT. Protein product: CASSGTGGNQPQHF.

Here the CDR3 DNA reads TGTGCCAGCAGTGAACGTTTTCTAGCGGGGGCCTACGAGCAGTACTTC. It is translated as CASSERFLAGAYEQYF. The chain has TRBV6-1 and TRBJ2-7, with 10 nucleotides matching TRBD2. CDR3 length: 16 residues. CDR1 is MNHNS and CDR2 is SASEGT in the germline V gene. With 2 bases clipped from V and 2 bases from J, the junction kept 6 bases outside the gene matches.

The chain recombines TRBV3-1 (or the pseudogene TRBV3-2) with TRBJ2-1; 10 bases match TRBD2. The CDR3 is 15 amino acids. Germline V gives CDR1 LGHDT, CDR2 YNNKEL (reference sequence). J gave up 6 bases and V 1 base, and 3 bases lay outside the gene matches. The CDR3 here is CASSQGTSGGNEQFF. The CDR3 DNA sequence: TGTGCCAGCAGCCAAGGGACTAGCGGTGGCAATGAGCAGTTCTTC.

The chain recombines TRBV30 with TRBJ2-7; D is possibly TRBD1 (6 bases). Deletions cut 4 bases from V and 11 bases from J, with 18 bases between. This CDR3 has 12 residues. The germline V gene has CDR1 GTSNPN and CDR2 SVGIG (reference sequence). CDR3 nucleotides: TGTGCCTGGAAGACGGGGAGCCACAGGGAGTACTTC. It translates to CAWKTGSHREYF.

V and J are TRBV20-1 and TRBJ1-2, with D unclear. The CDR3 covers 11 residues. Germline lookup yields CDR1 DFQATT and CDR2 SNEGSKA (reference sequence). V was trimmed by 3 bases and J by 7 bases, leaving 9 bases between them. CDR3 DNA: TGCAGTGCTAGCAATGGAGTTGGCTACACCTTC. It yields the protein CSASNGVGYTF.

This clone was observed a single time. This chain links TRBV7-2 with TRBJ2-4; no definite D call. This CDR3 spans 14 amino acids. The ends were cut back, 1 base at V and 0 bases at J, with 4 bases in the middle. Germline CDR1 SGHTA, CDR2 FQGNSA. The chain's CDR3 is CASSLDRAKNIQYF. CDR3 in DNA: TGTGCCAGCAGCTTAGACAGAGCCAAAAACATTCAGTACTTC.

The rearrangement links TRBV4-3 to TRBJ2-7; a possible D gene is TRBD1 (5 bases). CDR3 length: 15 residues. Germline V gives CDR1 LGHNA, CDR2 YSLEER. Trimming removed 0 bases at V and 4 bases at J, with 13 bases between. CDR3 coding DNA: TGCGCCAGCAGCCAAGATACAAGGGGTCGTTACGAGCAGTACTTC. This encodes CASSQDTRGRYEQYF.

J is TRBJ1-6 and V is TRBV30; 9 bases agree with TRBD1. CDR1 GTSNPN and CDR2 SVGIG come from the germline V gene (reference sequence). The V and J ends lost 5 bases and 7 bases, in that order; junction bases with no gene match: 6. The CDR3 covers 14 residues. CDR3 region: CAWGTGQRNSPLHF. For the CDR3, the DNA is TGTGCCTGGGGGACAGGGCAAAGGAATTCACCCCTCCACTTT.

The rearrangement uses TRBV9 and TRBJ2-3; 15 bases are a match to TRBD2. The germline V gene encodes CDR1 SGDLS and CDR2 YYNGEE. The CDR3 is made up of 17 amino acids. V gave up 3 bases and J gave up 5 bases; unmatched junction bases: 7. DNA for the CDR3: TGTGCCAGCAGCGAGCGGGGACTAGCGGGAGGAAAAGATACGCAGTATTTT. Its protein product is CASSERGLAGGKDTQYF.